Listed below are T cell receptor beta chains from one sample, sequenced in a study of control samples from healthy donors and cancer patients. Generated by immunoSEQ multiplex PCR, the TCRdb table keeps only in-frame clones and is missing some. The profile covers roughly 13,000 clones, with over 70% appearing a single time and 8% to 9% taken by the ten largest. Material for sequencing was formalin-fixed, paraffin-embedded tissue. All receptors come from a male donor with melanoma. CDR3s include the opening cysteine and the closing phenylalanine or tryptophan. Only some rows state a clone size, as once, few, many or a class for expanded clones.

j_call clone_size v_call cdr3_aa
TRBJ1-1 few TRBV30 CAWATAKAFF
TRBJ2-2 NA TRBV3-1/TRBV3-2 CASSGRGSPGELFF
TRBJ2-7 medium-sized TRBV4-3 CASSQDIGWDIEQYF
TRBJ2-1 NA TRBV29-1 CSVELRGGFEQFF
TRBJ1-5 NA TRBV2 CASGSWQGGNQPQHF
TRBJ1-2 NA TRBV4-1 CASSPRENYGYTF
TRBJ2-7 NA TRBV6-1 CASSELGGQLGGHMNF
TRBJ1-1 once TRBV5-6 CASSLFGGVGTEAFF
TRBJ1-6 NA TRBV18 CASSPETGDSPLHF
TRBJ1-2 large TRBV10-1 CASSGDPYGYTF
TRBJ1-2 once TRBV7-9 CASSYRGANGYTF
TRBJ1-2 NA TRBV28 CASSSPGTANYGYTF
TRBJ2-7 once TRBV2 CASREVAGGSEQYF
TRBJ2-7 NA TRBV6-1 CASSENRGHEQYF
TRBJ2-1 NA TRBV6-6 CASSYSSRGGSNEQFF
TRBJ2-5 NA TRBV2 CASGPPTGGIQETQYF
TRBJ2-5 NA TRBV11-1 CASSSGNQGVGETQYF
TRBJ1-1 once TRBV5-5 CASSLIGGTEAFF
TRBJ2-1 NA TRBV6-5 CASSKGELYNEQFF
TRBJ1-2 medium-sized TRBV3-1/TRBV3-2 CASTPTPGTGRAGGYTF
TRBJ2-7 NA TRBV11-3 CASSLESGGNYEQYF
TRBJ1-5 NA TRBV30 CAWSVRTGPVLGGNQPQHF
TRBJ2-2 NA TRBV7-2 CASKLAGGRSGELFF
TRBJ2-7 NA TRBV12-3/TRBV12-4 CASSYGRTYEQYF
TRBJ1-4 NA TRBV5-1 CASSLGQGYVEKLFF
TRBJ1-1 NA TRBV9 CASSLGTLGGTEAFF
TRBJ2-5 once TRBV27 CASSPNRDNKETQYF
TRBJ1-4 NA TRBV9 CASSVVKGQGALNEKLFF
TRBJ2-7 NA TRBV12-5 CASGFGDRDLTYEQYF
TRBJ2-3 NA TRBV7-2 CASSLDGGGTDTQYF
TRBJ2-3 NA TRBV14 CASSQGSRKDTQYF
TRBJ2-7 NA TRBV11-1 CASSLSLAGSYEQYF
TRBJ1-5 once TRBV7-8 CASSLRTRGSNQPQHF
TRBJ1-3 NA TRBV5-1 CASSPGATGNTIYF
TRBJ1-1 NA TRBV5-1 CASSLWSNTEAFF
TRBJ2-7 NA TRBV5-5 CASSDRGGYEQYF
TRBJ1-1 NA TRBV4-2 CASSQGSGTANTEAFF